The TCR beta chain described here comes from a study of blood T cells in healthy people across ages. Comments on this clonotype: What it binds is not known.

The V gene lost 3 bases and the J gene lost 0 bases, with 14 bases spanning the gap. The CDR3 is made up of 16 amino acids. Germline V gene sequence: CDR1 DFQATT, CDR2 SNEGSKA (reference sequence). Using a J-beta primer mix together with a sample-barcoded 5' primer, a second PCR was run for roughly 6 to 12 cycles. Each CDR3 protein gets one entry after TCRdb re-called the 5' RACE reads with MiXCR. The data hold fewer than 600,000 distinct CDR3 sequences, with about 27% observed a single time. Overall study findings and caveats: No conclusive comparison of naive versus antigen-experienced cells was possible with unsorted PBMCs.

It was around 10 milliliters of peripheral blood that were drawn from each donor. This sample also belongs to another study, concerning T cells of mothers and their children.

This TCR derives from a boy aged 2 to 10 in good health. The specimen was blood. This chain connects TRBV20-1 to TRBJ1-4, with D uncertain. This CDR3 reads CSASYPGSSTNEKLFF. As DNA, the CDR3 is TGCAGTGCTAGTTACCCAGGCTCGTCAACTAATGAAAAACTGTTTTTT.